This T cell receptor (beta chain) was recovered during a study of blood T cell repertoires in COVID-19 (dated by TCRdb to about 2020). Notes on the research overall: The collaborator samples originated in the United States, Italy and Spain and spanned the acute and convalescent phases of COVID-19. The prospective study material was composed of cDNA or gDNA derived from T cells, B-cell-depleted T cells, or PBMCs. The dataset comprised deeply sampled blood TCRbeta repertoires from subjects exposed to, actively infected with, or recovered from COVID-19. A freely available public database, intended as a resource for researchers studying the immune response to SARS-CoV-2, is where the repertoires were released. Samples came from the ongoing ImmuneRACE study (first 160 participants) plus 1,254 subjects from 6 global collaborators. Nearly every sample came with metadata listing a de-identified subject ID, COVID-19 status, age in years and sex. Where available, HLA class I and class II types were taken from metadata supplied by the sample provider and were not determined by assay-based typing.

Each collaborating institution followed its own protocols to collect whole blood in K2EDTA tubes. For TCRbeta analysis, collaborators shipped samples in one of three forms: frozen whole blood, isolated PBMCs, or DNA extracted from either of those sample types. TCRbeta CDR3 regions were amplified from genomic DNA by means of the immunoSEQ Assay, a bias-controlled multiplex PCR. From the authors' description of their analysis: Within the assay, amplification of reference gene primers was used to estimate how many nucleated cells each sample contained. To quantify the absolute abundance of each unique TCRbeta CDR3 rearrangement, sequence reads were collapsed and filtered. For each sample, productive Simpson clonality was calculated as the square root of Simpson's diversity index across productive rearrangements. TCRdb's version of the immuneACCESS table is confined to in-frame rearrangements and falls short of the full clone set. An unresolved V gene accounts for under half of the shortfall where checked; the remainder is of unknown origin. V, J and clone size are taken as reported in that table, and D and trimming were inferred from the DNA itself. The sample table contains around 220,000 clones; only one count was recorded for about nine tenths of them. Roughly 2% of the sample lies in the top ten.

The V and J ends are trimmed by 4 bases and 4 bases, leaving 12 bases between them. CDR1 SQVTM and CDR2 ANQGSEA are derived from the germline V gene. From cysteine to phenylalanine, the CDR3 is 13 amino acids long. Of all the DNA, just the CDR3 is kept, 39 bases in frame from base 1. The research as a whole found: The quantity of clinical and demographic metadata differed by source and by participant and was supplied without curation.

Only one count was recorded for this clone. The antigen it recognizes is unknown. No base quality information exists; no much larger clone differs at one position. The V and J segments used are TRBV29-1 and TRBJ2-3; possibly the D gene is TRBD2, per 6 matching bases. This TCR came from a woman aged 50 to 60 with acute or convalescent COVID-19. Material: peripheral blood. The DNA reads as follows: TGCAGCGTTGGGAGGGAGTTCGCAGATACGCAGTATTTT. This yields the protein CSVGREFADTQYF.